These 25 T cell receptor beta chains were all obtained from the same sample, sequenced in a study of T-cell reconstitution after alpha-beta-depleted transplantation in children. Preparation of the TCRbeta library involved a method that used unique molecular identifiers. Each CDR3 protein gets one entry after TCRdb re-called the PCR reads with MiXCR. The table includes 100,000 to 120,000 distinct CDR3 sequences, about a tenth detected once. Source: PBMCs from the stem cell graft donor, taken from the stem cell graft. These TCRs come from a human donor who donated a stem cell graft to a child with acute lymphoblastic leukemia.

This clonotype was seen ten or more times. The chain uses TRBV18 and TRBJ2-1, with TRBD2 identical over 14 bases. CDR1 is KGHSH, CDR2 LQKENI, per germline. V lost 3 bases to trimming and J lost 6 bases; unmatched junction nucleotides: 1. The CDR3 loop spans 15 amino acids. The CDR3 DNA sequence: TGTGCCAGCTCACCGGGACTAGCGGGAGTCAATGAGCAGTTCTTC. Protein product: CASSPGLAGVNEQFF.

Note on this clonotype: Given a much more abundant clone one base away, this may be a read error. The chain uses TRBV20-1 and TRBJ1-6; tentative D call: TRBD1 (6 bases). From germline, CDR1 is DFQATT and CDR2 SNEGSKA (reference sequence). The CDR3 is 14 amino acids. Deletions cut 1 base from V and 11 bases from J, with 15 bases between. CDR3 coding DNA: TGCAGTGCTAGAGTCGGGGGCGGGTGGGCACCCCTCCACTTT. This encodes CSARVGGGWAPLHF.

This clonotype was recorded at least ten times. The chain joins TRBV19 to TRBJ2-7; 14 bases agree with TRBD2. The V gene's germline CDR1 is LNHDA and CDR2 SQIVND (reference sequence). The CDR3 runs 15 residues. Losses at the gene ends were 9 bases for V and 6 bases for J; bases not matched to a gene: 10. In DNA form, the CDR3 reads TGTGCCAGCTCTCAAGGACTAGCGGGAGGCGTCGAGCAGTACTTC. Translation: CASSQGLAGGVEQYF. The variable domain in full, with the rest retrieved from reference TRBV19 and TRBJ2-7, is DGGITQSPKYLFRKEGQNVTLSCEQNLNHDAMYWYRQDPGQGLRLIYYSQIVNDFQKGDIAEGYSVSREKKESFPLTVTSAQKNPTAFYLCASSQGLAGGVEQYFGPGTRLTVT.

This clonotype was counted ten times or more. V usage is TRBV12-5 and J usage is TRBJ2-1, with TRBD1 matching 11 bases. V gave up 4 bases and J gave up 6 bases; unmatched junction bases: 5. The germline gives CDR1 LGHNT, CDR2 FRNRAP. CDR3 length equals 15 residues. CDR3 nucleotide sequence: TGTGCTAGTGGTTCCCCCGGACAGGGGGCCAATGAGCAGTTCTTC. Encoded protein: CASGSPGQGANEQFF.

The table lists this clonotype with many counts. The chain employs TRBV5-4 and TRBJ2-7, with 7 bases fitting TRBD2. With V trimmed by 3 bases and J by 2 bases, 8 bases remained unmatched. CDR1 and CDR2 from the germline V gene are SGHNT and YYREEE (reference sequence). The CDR3 is 15 residues long. The CDR3 sequence: CASSSKREQPYEQYF. DNA for the CDR3: TGTGCCAGCAGCTCGAAGCGGGAACAGCCCTACGAGCAGTACTTC.

This clonotype has a count of ten or more. The rearrangement uses TRBV19 and TRBJ1-5; tentative D call: TRBD1 (5 bases). There are 14 residues in the CDR3. V lost 5 bases and J lost 4, with 12 bases in between. The V gene's germline CDR1 is LNHDA and CDR2 SQIVND (reference sequence). CDR3 loop: CASSGGRANQPQHF. The DNA of the CDR3 is TGTGCCAGTAGTGGGGGGAGGGCTAATCAGCCCCAGCATTTT.

V gene TRBV27 combines with J gene TRBJ1-4, with TRBD1 as a possible D gene (5 bases). Looked up from germline, CDR1 is MNHEY and CDR2 is SMNVEV (reference sequence). V lost 6 bases to trimming and J lost 6 bases, with 20 bases between them. The CDR3 loop spans 16 amino acids. The CDR3 reads CASSQGPGPSDEKLFF. The CDR3 DNA follows: TGTGCCAGCAGCCAGGGCCCGGGGCCGTCGGATGAAAAACTGTTTTTT.

This clonotype was observed many times. The gene calls are TRBV5-1 and TRBJ2-3, with 7 bases aligning to TRBD1. V lost 1 base, J lost 1 base, and 3 bases stayed unmatched. The CDR3 extends over 15 amino acids. The germline V gene has CDR1 SGHRS and CDR2 YFSETQ. CDR3 sequence: CASSLITGGTDTQYF. Written as DNA, the CDR3 is TGCGCCAGCAGCTTGATCACAGGGGGCACAGATACGCAGTATTTT.

This clonotype was recorded at least ten times. The CDR3 region has the DNA TGTGCCAGCAGCCAATTCGGGACTCCTTGGGGCTACACCTTC. The encoded protein is CASSQFGTPWGYTF. The chain carries TRBV3-1 and TRBJ1-2; maybe TRBD1 (5 bases). The CDR3 consists of 14 residues. V was pared by 2 bases and J by 8 bases, with 15 bases between. Germline-derived CDR1 and CDR2 are LGHDT and YNNKEL (reference sequence).

This clonotype has only a few counts. The chain is built from TRBV6-2 or TRBV6-3 and TRBJ1-2; TRBD1 matches 7 bases. Looked up from germline, CDR1 is MNHEY and CDR2 is SVGEGT. The V gene end was trimmed by 2 bases and the J gene end by 5 bases; junction bases not matched to a gene: 5. CDR3 length: 14 amino acids. This CDR3 reads CASSYPLQGYGYTF. The CDR3 region has the DNA TGTGCCAGCAGTTACCCCTTACAGGGGTATGGCTACACCTTC.

This clonotype was counted at least ten times. This chain joins TRBV9 and TRBJ2-3; 8 bases are shared with TRBD2. Germline V gene data show CDR1 as SGDLS and CDR2 as YYNGEE. The CDR3 contains 14 residues. J gave up 4 bases and V 0 bases, and 1 base lay outside the gene matches. The CDR3 sequence: CASSVAGGPDTQYF. The DNA of the CDR3 is TGTGCCAGCAGCGTAGCGGGAGGGCCAGATACGCAGTATTTT.

In this sample, this clonotype turned up a few times. The chain recombines TRBV30 with TRBJ2-5, with no clear D. CDR3 length equals 13 residues. The germline V gene encodes CDR1 GTSNPN and CDR2 SVGIG (reference sequence). Trimming took 0 bases from V and 4 from J, leaving 9 bases between them. The DNA for the CDR3 is TGTGCCTGGAGTGTACAGCTCGGAGAGACCCAGTACTTC. Residues: CAWSVQLGETQYF.

In regard to this clonotype: Just one base apart from a much larger clone, this may be a read error. The chain couples TRBV4-3 to TRBJ2-5; 7 nucleotides match TRBD1. The CDR3 is 16 residues long. The V and J ends lost 0 bases and 7 bases, in that order; junction bases with no gene match: 11. Looked up from germline, CDR1 is LGHNA and CDR2 is YSLEER. The CDR3 sequence is CASSQESTGCLGTQYF. The CDR3 DNA follows: TGCGCCAGCAGCCAAGAGTCGACAGGGTGCCTAGGGACCCAGTACTTC.

At least ten counts were recorded for this clonotype. The chain carries TRBV14 and TRBJ2-1; the match to TRBD2 covers 12 bases. CDR1 and CDR2 (germline): SGHDN, FVKESK. Trimming cost V 4 bases and J 9 bases; bases outside gene matches: 7. This CDR3 is 15 amino acids long. In DNA form, the CDR3 reads TGTGCCAGCAGCCGACCTACTAGCGGGAGGTTTGAGCAGTTCTTC. This encodes CASSRPTSGRFEQFF.

The gene calls are TRBV9 and TRBJ2-1; D not certain. The V end lost 0 bases, the J end lost 8 bases, and 15 bases lay between the germline ends. The V gene's germline CDR1 is SGDLS and CDR2 YYNGEE. The CDR3 consists of 15 residues. CDR3 nucleotide sequence: TGTGCCAGCAGCGTAGGGGATAGGGATGTCTATGAGCAGTTCTTC. Translating gives CASSVGDRDVYEQFF.

This clonotype was observed a few times. This rearrangement joins TRBV18 to TRBJ2-1; D possibly corresponds to TRBD1 (6 bases). The CDR3 consists of 14 residues. The germline V and J ends were trimmed by 3 bases and 3 bases, with 9 bases remaining between them. Germline CDR1 is KGHSH and CDR2 is LQKENI. CDR3 nucleotide sequence: TGTGCCAGCTCACCCGGGGACAACTACAATGAGCAGTTCTTC. It codes for CASSPGDNYNEQFF. Full variable domain (rest looked up from reference TRBV18 and TRBJ2-1): NAGVMQNPRHLVRRRGQEARLRCSPMKGHSHVYWYRQLPEEGLKFMVYLQKENIIDESGMPKERFSAEFPKEGPSILRIQQVVRGDSAAYFCASSPGDNYNEQFFGPGTRLTVL.

V usage is TRBV9 and J usage is TRBJ2-7; possible D gene TRBD2, 5 bases. In germline, CDR1 is SGDLS, CDR2 YYNGEE. The CDR3 extends over 15 amino acids. V dropped 4 bases and J dropped 5 bases, with 19 bases sitting between them. DNA of the CDR3: TGTGCCAGCAGCCCTTCGGGAAGTCCCGGGGACGAGCAGTACTTC. This translates into CASSPSGSPGDEQYF.

This clonotype was seen many times. The rearrangement joins TRBV15 to TRBJ1-2; D may be TRBD1 (5 bases). In germline, CDR1 is LNHNV, CDR2 YYDKDF (reference sequence). The CDR3 length is 15 residues. Trimming took off 0 bases at V and 2 bases at J, with 10 bases between the two ends. CDR3 coding DNA: TGTGCCACCAGCAGAGATCGTCGGGACAACTATGGCTACACCTTC. This gives the protein CATSRDRRDNYGYTF.

This clonotype has at least ten counts. This chain uses TRBV6-2 or TRBV6-3 with TRBJ2-3, with D maybe TRBD2 (6 bases). Germline CDR1 MNHEY, CDR2 SVGEGT. V lost 9 bases to trimming and J lost 5 bases, with 12 bases between them. This CDR3 contains 12 residues. The CDR3 region is CASRDGGDTQYF. The DNA for the CDR3 is TGTGCCAGTCGGGACGGGGGAGATACGCAGTATTTT.

This clonotype was counted many times. The chain carries TRBV7-2 and TRBJ2-1; D ambiguous. With 4 bases removed from V and 7 bases from J, the gap between germline ends came to 8 bases. There are 12 residues in the CDR3. CDR1 and CDR2 from the germline V gene are SGHTA and FQGNSA. CDR3 nucleotide sequence: TGTGCCAGCAGCTCGAATGTAAATGAGCAGTTCTTC. It codes for CASSSNVNEQFF.

This clonotype was picked up many times. The chain is built from TRBV7-9 and TRBJ2-3; tentative D call: TRBD2 (6 bases). Deletions cut 1 base from V and 2 bases from J, with 13 bases between. Germline V gene lookup returns CDR1 SEHNR and CDR2 FQNEAQ (reference sequence). The CDR3 runs to 16 residues. This chain's CDR3 is CASSLVAGFVTDTQYF. The CDR3 DNA reads TGTGCCAGCAGCTTAGTTGCGGGGTTCGTCACAGATACGCAGTATTTT. Combining the CDR3 with reference TRBV7-9 and TRBJ2-3 gives the whole variable domain DTGVSQNPRHKITKRGQNVTFRCDPISEHNRLYWYRQTLGQGPEFLTYFQNEAQLEKSRLLSDRFSAERPKGSFSTLEIQRTEQGDSAMYLCASSLVAGFVTDTQYFGPGTRLTVL.

This clonotype was recorded many times. The chain recombines TRBV4-3 with TRBJ2-1; D might be TRBD2 (5 bases). Trimming removed 2 bases at V and 7 bases at J, with 12 bases between. CDR1 is LGHNA, CDR2 YSLEER, per germline. CDR3 length: 14 amino acids. CDR3 residues: CASSQRAAVNEQFF. CDR3 nucleotide sequence: TGCGCCAGCAGCCAAAGAGCGGCAGTGAATGAGCAGTTCTTC.

In this sample, this clonotype turned up many times. The V gene is TRBV6-5, the J gene TRBJ2-3; D remains unclear. V was shortened by 0 bases and J by 4 bases, with 5 bases between the two germline ends. In germline, CDR1 is MNHEY, CDR2 SVGAGI. The CDR3 consists of 13 residues. CDR3 coding DNA: TGTGCCAGCAGTTACTCGAGAGCAGATACGCAGTATTTT. This codes for CASSYSRADTQYF.

This clonotype was counted ten times or more. This rearrangement joins TRBV20-1 to TRBJ2-1; D is possibly TRBD2 (5 bases). Looked up from germline, CDR1 is DFQATT and CDR2 is SNEGSKA (reference sequence). This CDR3 spans 17 amino acids. V was clipped by 1 base and J by 1 base, with 17 bases between them. Here the CDR3 reads CSARAGLRGWSYNEQFF. In nucleotides, the CDR3 is TGCAGTGCTAGAGCGGGATTACGCGGGTGGTCCTACAATGAGCAGTTCTTC.

This clonotype has ten or more counts. The chain uses TRBV12-3 or TRBV12-4 and TRBJ1-1; D is perhaps TRBD1 (5 bases). The V gene lost 5 bases and the J gene lost 1 base, with 17 bases spanning the gap. CDR3 length: 16 residues. The CDR3 reads CASSRETGITNTEAFF. For the CDR3, the DNA is TGTGCCAGCAGTCGTGAAACAGGTATTACGAACACTGAAGCTTTCTTT.